This T cell receptor beta chain originates from a study of glioma-infiltrating T cells. General study results and limits: Above-expected tissue-blood divergence occurred in all gliomas, most in low-grade ones. Very few CDR3 sequences were shared between tissue and blood.

This CDR3 is built from 11 residues. V lost 5 bases to trimming and J lost 5 bases, with 6 bases between them. Germline V gives CDR1 KGHSH, CDR2 LQKENI. In the case of this clonotype: Its specificity is not known. Just one base apart from a much larger clone, this may be a read error.

TCR alpha and beta CDR3 regions were amplified from RNA using iRepertoire nested multiplex PCR. For one-step reverse transcription and amplification, about 90-450 ng of tissue mRNA or PBMC total RNA was used. TCRdb called the multiplex PCR reads again in MiXCR, with one record for every CDR3 protein. The table shows around 190,000 distinct CDR3 sequences, with approximately 30% occurring only once. The TCR sequence derives from a human donor with low-grade glioma or glioblastoma, undergoing nonglioma brain surgery, or in good health (not recorded which). Source material: glioma tissue, nonneoplastic brain tissue, or PBMCs (not recorded which). The V and J genes are TRBV18 and TRBJ1-2; no firm D call. As DNA, the CDR3 is TGTGCCAGCTCATCCGAATATGGCTACACCTTC. Translation gives CASSSEYGYTF.